This T cell receptor (beta chain) came from a study of vaccination effects on CD4 cells after COVID-19. The CDR3 spans 15 residues. Trimming took off 5 bases at V and 0 bases at J, with 11 bases between the two ends. Germline CDR1 reads SNHLY; CDR2 reads FYNNEI. Before sequencing, viral peptide pools were used by the ViraFEST assay to expand antigen-specific CD4+ T cells. Culture proceeded for roughly ten days, and CD4+ T cells were then isolated. The individual was infected with SARS-CoV-2 between March and December 2020, as confirmed by PCR. Either the mRNA-1273 or the BNT162b2 vaccine was given to participants as two doses. A single count supports this clone. Its antigen remains unidentified. This table comes from immunoSEQ multiplex PCR, and its TCRdb copy is limited to in-frame clones, with some not included. The profile shows about 15,000 clones, approximately 80% of them singletons.

Sequences were derived from CD4+ T cells from PBMCs cultured with HCoV-NL63 spike peptides, sampled after COVID-19 vaccination. The rearrangement uses TRBV2 and TRBJ2-1; D could derive from TRBD1 or TRBD2 (6 bases each). The receptor was isolated from a human donor who had a prior SARS-CoV-2 infection. CDR3 amino acids: CASSPQGLSYNEQFF. The CDR3 DNA reads TGTGCCAGCAGTCCACAGGGACTCTCCTACAATGAGCAGTTCTTC.